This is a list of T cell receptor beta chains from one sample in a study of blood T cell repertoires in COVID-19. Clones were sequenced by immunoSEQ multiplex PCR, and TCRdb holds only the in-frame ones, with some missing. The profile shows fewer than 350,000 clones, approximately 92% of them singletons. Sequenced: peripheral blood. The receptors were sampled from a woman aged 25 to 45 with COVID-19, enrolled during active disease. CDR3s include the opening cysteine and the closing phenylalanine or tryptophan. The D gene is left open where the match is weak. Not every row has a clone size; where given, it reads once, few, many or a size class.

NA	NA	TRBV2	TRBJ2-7	TGTGCCAGCAGCGGGGACTCGTACGAGCAGTACTTC	CASSGDSYEQYF
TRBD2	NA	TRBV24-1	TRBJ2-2	TGTGCCACCAGTGACTATCTAGCGGGGAACACCGGGGAGCTGTTTTTT	CATSDYLAGNTGELFF
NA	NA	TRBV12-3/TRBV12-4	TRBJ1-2	TGTGCCAGCAGCCTTACAGGCGTCTATGGCTACACCTTC	CASSLTGVYGYTF
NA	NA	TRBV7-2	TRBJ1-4	TGTGCCAGCAGCTTATTTGATGCATCTGCCCAGGGGAGTAATGAAAAACTGTTTTTT	CASSLFDASAQGSNEKLFF
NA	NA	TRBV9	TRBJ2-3	TGTGCCAGCAGCGTAGAAGGCGGCGGGGTTAGCACAGATACGCAGTATTTT	CASSVEGGGVSTDTQYF
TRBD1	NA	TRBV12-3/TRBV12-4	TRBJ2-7	TGTGCCAGCAGAAGGACAGGTTCCTACGAGCAGTACTTC	CASRRTGSYEQYF
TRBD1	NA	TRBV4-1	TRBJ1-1	TGCGCCAGCAGCACCCTGAGGAGGGGGCGCGAGTACACTGAAGCTTTCTTT	CASSTLRRGREYTEAFF
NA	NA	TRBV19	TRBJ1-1	TGTGCCAGTAACTGGGCGGGGGGGACTGAAGCTTTCTTT	CASNWAGGTEAFF
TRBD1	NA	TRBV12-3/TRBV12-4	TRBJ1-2	TGTGCCAGCAGTTTAGACACAGGGGGGGGCTACACCTTC	CASSLDTGGGYTF
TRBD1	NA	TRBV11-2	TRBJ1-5	TGTGCCAGCAGCCCGACAGGGGCGGGACAGCCCCAGCATTTT	CASSPTGAGQPQHF
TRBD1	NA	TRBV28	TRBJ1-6	TGTGCCAGCAGTCACGGACAGGGGGATTCACCCCTCCACTTT	CASSHGQGDSPLHF
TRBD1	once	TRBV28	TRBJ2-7	TGTGCCACCACCGGGACAGACACCTACGAGCAGTACTTC	CATTGTDTYEQYF
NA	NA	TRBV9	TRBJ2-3	TGTGCCAGCAGCGTAGGTTCTACTGCTAGCACAGATACGCAGTATTTT	CASSVGSTASTDTQYF
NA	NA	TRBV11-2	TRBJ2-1	TGTGCCAGCAGCTTAGAGTTCACGCAGACCTACAATGAGCAGTTCTTC	CASSLEFTQTYNEQFF
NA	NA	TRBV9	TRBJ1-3	TGTGCCAGCAGCGTAGCTTTATCTGGCTTGGGGGCCTCTGGAAACACCATATATTTT	CASSVALSGLGASGNTIYF
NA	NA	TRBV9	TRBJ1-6	TGTGCCAGCAGCGACGGACACCTCTATAATTCACCCCTCCACTTT	CASSDGHLYNSPLHF
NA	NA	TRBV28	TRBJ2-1	TGTGCCAGCAGTTTATACGCCTGGGGGCGACAATCCTACAATGAGCAGTTCTTC	CASSLYAWGRQSYNEQFF
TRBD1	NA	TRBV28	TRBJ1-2	TGTGCCAGCAGTTCCGGGACAGCTAACTATGGCTACACCTTC	CASSSGTANYGYTF
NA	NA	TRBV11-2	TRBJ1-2	TGTGCCAGCAGCTTAGAGGTGGGGGGGTATGGCTACACCTTC	CASSLEVGGYGYTF
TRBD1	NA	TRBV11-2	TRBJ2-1	TGTGCCAGCAGCCCTATAGTCAGGGGGCGGGGGCAGTTCTTC	CASSPIVRGRGQFF
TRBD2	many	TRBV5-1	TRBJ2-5	TGCGCCAGCAGCGCTAGCGGGAGGAGTGAAGAGACCCAGTACTTC	CASSASGRSEETQYF
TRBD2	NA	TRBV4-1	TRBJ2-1	TGCGCCAGCAGCCTTCCCAAGGGACTAGCGGCCTTCTCCTACAATGAGCAGTTCTTC	CASSLPKGLAAFSYNEQFF
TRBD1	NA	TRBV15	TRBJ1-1	TGTGCCACCAGCGCGGGACAGAGTGAAGCTTTCTTT	CATSAGQSEAFF
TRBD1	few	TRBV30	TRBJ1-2	TGTGCCTGGAGTTCAGGGGGCGTGATTGGCTACACCTTC	CAWSSGGVIGYTF
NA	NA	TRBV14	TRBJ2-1	TGTGCCAGCAGCCAGGCTCACAATGAGCAGTTCTTC	CASSQAHNEQFF
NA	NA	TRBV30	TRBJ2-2	TGTGCCTGGACTCCACTAGCTACCGGGGAGCTGTTTTTT	CAWTPLATGELFF
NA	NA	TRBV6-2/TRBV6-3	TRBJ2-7	TGTGCCAGCAGTTTTCGGAGAGGTAATGGGGAGCAGTACTTC	CASSFRRGNGEQYF
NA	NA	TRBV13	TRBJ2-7	TGTGCCAGCAGCTCCGCCTCTACCTACGAGCAGTACTTC	CASSSASTYEQYF
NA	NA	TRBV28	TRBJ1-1	TGTGCCAGCAGCACAGGGTTTTTGGTGACTGAAGCTTTCTTT	CASSTGFLVTEAFF
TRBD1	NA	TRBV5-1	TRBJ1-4	TGCGCCAGCAGCTTGGGAACAGGGGGGGAAAAACTGTTTTTT	CASSLGTGGEKLFF
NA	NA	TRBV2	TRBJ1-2	TGTGCCAGCAGCTTGGGACTGCAGTCCTGGGTTGGCTACACCTTC	CASSLGLQSWVGYTF
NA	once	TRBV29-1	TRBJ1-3	TGCAGCGTTGAAGATCTAAGGAGGGGAAACACCATATATTTT	CSVEDLRRGNTIYF
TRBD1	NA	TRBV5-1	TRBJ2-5	TGCGCCAGCAGCTCTGGGACAGTGGGGACCCAGTACTTC	CASSSGTVGTQYF
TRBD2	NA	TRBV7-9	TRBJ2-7	TGTGCCAGCAGCTCCTCAGGGAGGGTCTCCGAGCAGTACTTC	CASSSSGRVSEQYF
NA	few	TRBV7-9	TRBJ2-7	TGTGCCAGCAGCGAGAGTGGGAGAATAGGGTACTACGAGCAGTACTTC	CASSESGRIGYYEQYF
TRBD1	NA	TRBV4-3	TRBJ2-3	TGCGCCAGCAGCCAGGACAGGAGAACAGATACGCAGTATTTT	CASSQDRRTDTQYF
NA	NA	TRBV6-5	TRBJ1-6	TGTGCCAGCAGTTACTCGAGTGCAGGGCTAAGGTCACCCCTCCACTTT	CASSYSSAGLRSPLHF
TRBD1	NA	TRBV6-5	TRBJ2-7	TGTGCCAGCAGGCCGAGGACAGGGGATAACGAGCAGTACTTC	CASRPRTGDNEQYF
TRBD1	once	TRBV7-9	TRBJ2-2	TGTGCCAGCAGCTCAGGGGGAAGGACCGGGGAGCTGTTTTTT	CASSSGGRTGELFF
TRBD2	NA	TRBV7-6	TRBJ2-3	TGTGCCAGCAGCTTAGCAGCGGGACGAGCAGATACGCAGTATTTT	CASSLAAGRADTQYF
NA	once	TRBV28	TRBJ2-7	TGTGCCAGCAGTCGACACCTCTCCTACGAGCAGTACTTC	CASSRHLSYEQYF
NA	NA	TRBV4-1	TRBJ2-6	TGCGCCAGCAGCCAAGGGGCGGGCTCTGGGGCCAACGTCCTGACTTTC	CASSQGAGSGANVLTF
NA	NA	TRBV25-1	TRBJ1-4	TGTGCCAGCAGTGCGGGACTCCTCGATACTGAAAAACTGTTTTTT	CASSAGLLDTEKLFF
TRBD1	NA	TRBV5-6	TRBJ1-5	TGTGCCAGCAGCTCAAATCAACTCGGGACAGGGGAAAATCAGCCCCAGCATTTT	CASSSNQLGTGENQPQHF
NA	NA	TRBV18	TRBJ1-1	TGTGCCAGCTCAAGTCAGGGCAACCTTGAAGCTTTCTTT	CASSSQGNLEAFF
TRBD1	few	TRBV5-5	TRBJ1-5	TGTGCCAGCAGCATAGCCGGGACAGGGATCAATCAGCCCCAGCATTTT	CASSIAGTGINQPQHF